One TCR beta chain is described in this entry. Trimming removed 3 bases from V and 2 bases from J; junction bases left unmatched: 4. This CDR3 region has 15 residues. CDR1 SGDLS and CDR2 YYNGEE come from the germline V gene. The data derive from a study of blood T cell repertoires in COVID-19. At the level of the study: Whether acute or convalescent, the COVID-19 samples came from the United States, Italy and Spain. The cDNA or gDNA used as material had been derived from T cells, B-cell-depleted T cells, or PBMCs.

As processed by the authors: Scientists estimated how many nucleated cells there were by amplifying reference gene primers. Method: immunoSEQ multiplex PCR; TCRdb's copy keeps in-frame clones and lacks some. The V and J calls and the clone size are those of that table, but D and trimming were determined from the DNA. The table lists more than 45,000 clones, around 78% of them singletons. Sequenced input: peripheral blood. The TCR comes from a human donor in a cohort sampled during active COVID-19. J is TRBJ1-2 and V is TRBV9, with TRBD1 matching over 10 bases. CDR3 region: CASSARTGGNYGYTF. The CDR3 bases are TGTGCCAGCAGCGCCCGGACAGGGGGGAACTATGGCTACACCTTC.